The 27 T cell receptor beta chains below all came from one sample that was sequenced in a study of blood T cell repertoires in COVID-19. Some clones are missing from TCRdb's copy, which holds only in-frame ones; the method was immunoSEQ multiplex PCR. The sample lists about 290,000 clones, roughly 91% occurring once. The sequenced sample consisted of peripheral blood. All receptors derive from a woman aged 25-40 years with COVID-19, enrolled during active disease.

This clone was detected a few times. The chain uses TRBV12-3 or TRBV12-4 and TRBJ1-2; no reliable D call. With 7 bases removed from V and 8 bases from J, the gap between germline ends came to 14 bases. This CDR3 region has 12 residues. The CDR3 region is CASTLGGVGYTF. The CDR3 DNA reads TGTGCCAGCACCCTCGGAGGCGTAGGCTACACCTTC.

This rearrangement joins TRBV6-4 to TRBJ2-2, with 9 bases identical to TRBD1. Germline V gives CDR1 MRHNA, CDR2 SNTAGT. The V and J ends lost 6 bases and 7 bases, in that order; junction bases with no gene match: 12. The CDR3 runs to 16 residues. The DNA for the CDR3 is TGTGCCAGCAGGCCTCACGGGACAGGGCTCGACGGGGAGCTGTTTTTT. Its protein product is CASRPHGTGLDGELFF.

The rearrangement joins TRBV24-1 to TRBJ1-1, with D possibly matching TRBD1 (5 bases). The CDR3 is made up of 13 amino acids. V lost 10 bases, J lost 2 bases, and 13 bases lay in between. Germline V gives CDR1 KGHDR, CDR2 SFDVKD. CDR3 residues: CATRGGPNTEAFF. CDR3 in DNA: TGTGCCACTCGGGGGGGACCAAACACTGAAGCTTTCTTT.

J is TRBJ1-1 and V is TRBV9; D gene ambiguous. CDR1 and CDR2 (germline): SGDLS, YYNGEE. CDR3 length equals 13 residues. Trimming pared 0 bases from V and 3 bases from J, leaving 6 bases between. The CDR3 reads CASSVDIHTEAFF. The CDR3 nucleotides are TGTGCCAGCAGCGTAGATATCCACACTGAAGCTTTCTTT.

This CDR3 is CASIPGGGTEAFF. The CDR3 bases are TGTGCCAGCATCCCAGGGGGTGGGACTGAAGCTTTCTTT. The chain uses TRBV11-2 and TRBJ1-1, with 7 bases fitting TRBD1. V gave up 7 bases and J gave up 5 bases; unmatched junction bases: 7. CDR1 and CDR2 (germline): SGHAT, FQNNGV. The CDR3 is 13 amino acids.

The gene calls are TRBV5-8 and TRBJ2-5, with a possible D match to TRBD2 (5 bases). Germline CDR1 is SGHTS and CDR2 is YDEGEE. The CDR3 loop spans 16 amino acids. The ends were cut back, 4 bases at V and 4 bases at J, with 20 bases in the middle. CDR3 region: CASSTSLGRGPETQYF. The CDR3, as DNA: TGTGCCAGCAGCACCTCCCTGGGTCGGGGTCCAGAGACCCAGTACTTC.

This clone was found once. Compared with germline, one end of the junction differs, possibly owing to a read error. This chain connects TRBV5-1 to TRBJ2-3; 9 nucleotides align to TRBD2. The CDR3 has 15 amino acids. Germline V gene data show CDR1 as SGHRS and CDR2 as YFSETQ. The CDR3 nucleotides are TGCGCCGGCAGGAGGGGGACTAGCCTTCTGGATACGCAGTATTTT. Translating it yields CAGRRGTSLLDTQYF.

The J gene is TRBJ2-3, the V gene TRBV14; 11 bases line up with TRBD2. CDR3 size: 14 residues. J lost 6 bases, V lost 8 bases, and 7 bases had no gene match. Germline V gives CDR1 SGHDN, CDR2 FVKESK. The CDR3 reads CASATSGGLDTQYF. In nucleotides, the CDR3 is TGTGCCAGCGCAACTAGCGGGGGTTTGGATACGCAGTATTTT.

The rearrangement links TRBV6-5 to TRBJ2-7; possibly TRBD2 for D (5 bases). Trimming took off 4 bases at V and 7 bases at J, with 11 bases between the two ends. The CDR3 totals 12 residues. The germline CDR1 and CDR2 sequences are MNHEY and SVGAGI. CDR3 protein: CASSSPREEQYF. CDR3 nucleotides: TGTGCCAGCAGTTCCCCGAGGGAAGAGCAGTACTTC.

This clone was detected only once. The CDR3, as DNA: TGCAGTGCTAGTGACAGGGTGAAGGGAAACACCATATATTTT. This codes for CSASDRVKGNTIYF. The rearrangement links TRBV20-1 to TRBJ1-3; 7 bases match TRBD1. V shed 3 bases, J shed 4 bases, and the junction held 6 bases outside the gene matches. Germline CDR1 DFQATT, CDR2 SNEGSKA (reference sequence). This CDR3 has 14 amino acids.

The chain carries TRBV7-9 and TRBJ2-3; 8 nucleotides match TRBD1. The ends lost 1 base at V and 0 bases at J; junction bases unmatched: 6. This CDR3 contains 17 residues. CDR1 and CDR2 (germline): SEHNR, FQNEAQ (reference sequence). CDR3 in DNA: TGTGCCAGCAGCTTAGACCAGGGGGCTTTTAGCACAGATACGCAGTATTTT. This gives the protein CASSLDQGAFSTDTQYF.

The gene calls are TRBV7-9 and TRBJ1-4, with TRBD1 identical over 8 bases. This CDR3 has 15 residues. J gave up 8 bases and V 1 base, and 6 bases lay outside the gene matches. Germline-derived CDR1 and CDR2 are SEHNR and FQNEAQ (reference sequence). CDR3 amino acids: CASSLVQGAREKLFF. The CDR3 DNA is TGTGCCAGCAGCTTAGTCCAGGGGGCGCGGGAAAAACTGTTTTTT.

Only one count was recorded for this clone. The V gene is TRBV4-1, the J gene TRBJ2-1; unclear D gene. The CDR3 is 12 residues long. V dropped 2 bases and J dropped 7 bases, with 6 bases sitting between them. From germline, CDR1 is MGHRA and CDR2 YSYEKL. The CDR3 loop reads CASSQTRNEQFF. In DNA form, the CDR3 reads TGCGCCAGCAGCCAAACTCGTAATGAGCAGTTCTTC.

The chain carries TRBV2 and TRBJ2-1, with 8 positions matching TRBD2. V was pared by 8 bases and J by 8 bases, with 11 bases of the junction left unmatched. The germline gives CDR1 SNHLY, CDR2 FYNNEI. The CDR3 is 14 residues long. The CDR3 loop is CASWRRGEMDEQFF. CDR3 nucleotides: TGTGCCAGCTGGAGGCGGGGGGAAATGGATGAGCAGTTCTTC.

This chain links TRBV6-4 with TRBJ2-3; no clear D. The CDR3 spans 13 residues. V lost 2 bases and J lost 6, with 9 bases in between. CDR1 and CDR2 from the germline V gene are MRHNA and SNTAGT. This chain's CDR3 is CASSDASPDTQYF. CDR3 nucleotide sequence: TGTGCCAGCAGTGACGCCAGTCCGGATACGCAGTATTTT.

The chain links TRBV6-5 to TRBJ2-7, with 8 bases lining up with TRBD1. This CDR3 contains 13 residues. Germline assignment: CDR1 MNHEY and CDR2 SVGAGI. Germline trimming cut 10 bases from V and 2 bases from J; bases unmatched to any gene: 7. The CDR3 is CATRGPNAYEQYF. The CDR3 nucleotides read TGTGCCACCAGGGGGCCGAACGCCTACGAGCAGTACTTC.

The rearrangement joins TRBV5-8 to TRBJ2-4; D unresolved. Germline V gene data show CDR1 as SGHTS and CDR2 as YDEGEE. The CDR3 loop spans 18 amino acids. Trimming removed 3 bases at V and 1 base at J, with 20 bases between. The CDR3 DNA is TGTGCCAGCAGCTCCCACCAACACGGAGCGAGGGCCAAAAACATTCAGTACTTC. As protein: CASSSHQHGARAKNIQYF.

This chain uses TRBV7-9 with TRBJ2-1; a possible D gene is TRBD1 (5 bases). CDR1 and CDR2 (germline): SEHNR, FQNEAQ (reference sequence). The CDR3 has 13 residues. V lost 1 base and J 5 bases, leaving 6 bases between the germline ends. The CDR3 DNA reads TGTGCCAGCAGCTTAGGCAGGGACAATGAGCAGTTCTTC. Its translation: CASSLGRDNEQFF.

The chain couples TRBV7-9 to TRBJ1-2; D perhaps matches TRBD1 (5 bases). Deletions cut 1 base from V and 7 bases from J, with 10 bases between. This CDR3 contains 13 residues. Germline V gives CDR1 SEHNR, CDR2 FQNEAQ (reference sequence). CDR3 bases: TGTGCCAGCAGCTTAGATCAGGGTAGTGGCTACACCTTC. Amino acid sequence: CASSLDQGSGYTF.

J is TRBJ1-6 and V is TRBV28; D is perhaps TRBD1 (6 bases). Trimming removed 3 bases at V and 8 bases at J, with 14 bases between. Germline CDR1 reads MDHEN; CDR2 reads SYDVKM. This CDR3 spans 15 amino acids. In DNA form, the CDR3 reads TGTGCCAGCAGTTTTAAGGCAGGGGTGGATTCACCCCTCCACTTT. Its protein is CASSFKAGVDSPLHF.

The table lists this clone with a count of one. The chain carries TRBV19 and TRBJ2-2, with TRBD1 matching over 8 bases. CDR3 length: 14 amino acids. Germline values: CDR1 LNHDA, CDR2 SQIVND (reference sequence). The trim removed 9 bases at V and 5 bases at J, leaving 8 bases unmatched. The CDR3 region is CASAGTGGTGELFF. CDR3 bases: TGTGCCAGCGCCGGGACAGGTGGTACCGGGGAGCTGTTTTTT.

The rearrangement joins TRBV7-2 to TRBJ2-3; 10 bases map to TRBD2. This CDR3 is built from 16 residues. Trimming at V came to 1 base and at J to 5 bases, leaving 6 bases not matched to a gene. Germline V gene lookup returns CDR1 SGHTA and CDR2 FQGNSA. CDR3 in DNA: TGTGCCAGCAGCTTAGTGGAGCGGGGGGGCCTAGATACGCAGTATTTT. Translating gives CASSLVERGGLDTQYF.

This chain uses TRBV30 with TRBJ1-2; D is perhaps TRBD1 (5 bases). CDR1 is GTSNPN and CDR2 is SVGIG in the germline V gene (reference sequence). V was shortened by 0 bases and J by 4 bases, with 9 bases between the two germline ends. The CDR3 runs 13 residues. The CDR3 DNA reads TGTGCCTGGAGTGTGGGGGGAGGCTATGGCTACACCTTC. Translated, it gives CAWSVGGGYGYTF.

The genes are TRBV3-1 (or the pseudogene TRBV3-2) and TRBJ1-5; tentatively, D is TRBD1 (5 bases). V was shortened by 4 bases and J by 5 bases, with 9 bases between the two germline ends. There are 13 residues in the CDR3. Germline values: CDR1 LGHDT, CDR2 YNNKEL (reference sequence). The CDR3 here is CASSPDSYQPQHF. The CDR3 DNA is TGTGCCAGCAGCCCAGACAGTTATCAGCCCCAGCATTTT.

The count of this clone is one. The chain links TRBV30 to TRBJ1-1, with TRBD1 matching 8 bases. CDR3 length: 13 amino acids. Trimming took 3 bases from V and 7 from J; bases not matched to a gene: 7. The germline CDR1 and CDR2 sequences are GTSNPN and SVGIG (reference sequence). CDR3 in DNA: TGTGCCTGGAGCTTAACAGGGGGGAGTGAAGCTTTCTTT. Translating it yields CAWSLTGGSEAFF.

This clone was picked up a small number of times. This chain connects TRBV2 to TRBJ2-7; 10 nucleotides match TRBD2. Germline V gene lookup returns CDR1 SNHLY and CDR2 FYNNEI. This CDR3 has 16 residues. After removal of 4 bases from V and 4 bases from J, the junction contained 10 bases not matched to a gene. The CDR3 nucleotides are TGTGCCAGCAGTGCCCCCATACTAGCGGGGCCTTACGAGCAGTACTTC. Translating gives CASSAPILAGPYEQYF.

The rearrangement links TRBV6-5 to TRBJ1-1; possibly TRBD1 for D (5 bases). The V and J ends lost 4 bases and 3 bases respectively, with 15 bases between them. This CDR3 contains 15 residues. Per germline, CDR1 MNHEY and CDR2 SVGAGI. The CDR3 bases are TGTGCCAGCAGTTCCGTGCGGGGGAGGGACACTGAAGCTTTCTTT. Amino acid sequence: CASSSVRGRDTEAFF.